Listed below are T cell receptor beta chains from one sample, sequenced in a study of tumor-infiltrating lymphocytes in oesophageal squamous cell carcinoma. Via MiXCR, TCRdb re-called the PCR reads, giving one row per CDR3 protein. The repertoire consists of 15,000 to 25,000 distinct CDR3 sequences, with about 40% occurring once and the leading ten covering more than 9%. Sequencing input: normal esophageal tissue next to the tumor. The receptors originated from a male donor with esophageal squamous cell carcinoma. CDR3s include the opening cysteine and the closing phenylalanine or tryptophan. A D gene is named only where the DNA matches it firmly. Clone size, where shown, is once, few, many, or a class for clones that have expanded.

CDR3aa: CASSQDEGGADIQYF
CDR3nt: TGTGCCAGCAGCCAAGATGAGGGGGGGGCGGACATTCAGTACTTC
d_gene: .
v_gene: TRBV4-2
j_gene: TRBJ2-4
abundance: .

CDR3aa: CASSLAAGRTEAFF
CDR3nt: TGTGCCAGCAGTTTAGCCGCAGGTAGGACTGAAGCTTTCTTT
d_gene: .
v_gene: TRBV12-3/TRBV12-4
j_gene: TRBJ1-1
abundance: many

CDR3aa: CASSLRASDEQYF
CDR3nt: TGTGCCAGCAGTTTAAGAGCCTCCGACGAGCAGTACTTC
d_gene: .
v_gene: TRBV12-3/TRBV12-4
j_gene: TRBJ2-7
abundance: .

CDR3aa: CASSLVGQNYGYTF
CDR3nt: TGTGCCAGCAGCTTAGTTGGACAGAACTATGGCTACACCTTC
d_gene: .
v_gene: TRBV7-8
j_gene: TRBJ1-2
abundance: many

CDR3aa: CASSRSGMANEQFF
CDR3nt: TGTGCCAGCAGCCGTAGCGGGATGGCCAATGAGCAGTTCTTC
d_gene: TRBD2
v_gene: TRBV11-2
j_gene: TRBJ2-1
abundance: .

CDR3aa: CASSTPPEAKSPQETQYF
CDR3nt: TGTGCCAGCAGCACACCCCCCGAAGCGAAAAGTCCCCAAGAGACCCAGTACTTC
d_gene: .
v_gene: TRBV7-2
j_gene: TRBJ2-5
abundance: few

CDR3aa: CASSVTPGGVTQYF
CDR3nt: TGTGCCAGCAGCGTGACCCCAGGAGGTGTGACCCAGTACTTC
d_gene: .
v_gene: TRBV7-2
j_gene: TRBJ2-5
abundance: .

CDR3aa: CASTTYVQQETQYF
CDR3nt: TGTGCCAGCACCACCTATGTTCAGCAAGAGACCCAGTACTTC
d_gene: .
v_gene: TRBV7-6
j_gene: TRBJ2-5
abundance: .

CDR3aa: CASSLVRPGIYGYTF
CDR3nt: TGTGCCAGCAGCTTGGTGAGACCCGGGATCTATGGCTACACCTTC
d_gene: .
v_gene: TRBV7-2
j_gene: TRBJ1-2
abundance: medium-sized

CDR3aa: CASSPRGLTGEQYF
CDR3nt: TGTGCCAGCAGCCCCAGGGGGCTAACAGGAGAGCAGTACTTC
d_gene: TRBD1
v_gene: TRBV7-4
j_gene: TRBJ2-5
abundance: once

CDR3aa: CATTPGRGFPTEAFF
CDR3nt: TGTGCCACCACCCCCGGCAGGGGGTTTCCCACTGAAGCTTTCTTT
d_gene: TRBD1
v_gene: TRBV6-1
j_gene: TRBJ1-1
abundance: many

CDR3aa: CASSINDRGENIQYF
CDR3nt: TGTGCCAGTAGTATTAACGACAGGGGCGAAAACATTCAGTACTTC
d_gene: TRBD1
v_gene: TRBV19
j_gene: TRBJ2-4
abundance: many

CDR3aa: CSSSADLFNEQFF
CDR3nt: TGCTCCAGCAGCGCGGACTTATTTAATGAGCAGTTCTTC
d_gene: .
v_gene: TRBV5-1
j_gene: TRBJ2-1
abundance: once

CDR3aa: CASRRGPNEKLFF
CDR3nt: TGTGCCAGCAGACGCGGACCAAATGAAAAACTGTTTTTT
d_gene: .
v_gene: TRBV12-3/TRBV12-4
j_gene: TRBJ1-4
abundance: .

CDR3aa: CASSLGGTSGRHYNEQFF
CDR3nt: TGTGCCAGCAGTTTAGGGGGAACTAGCGGGAGGCACTACAATGAGCAGTTCTTC
d_gene: TRBD2
v_gene: TRBV28
j_gene: TRBJ2-1
abundance: .

CDR3aa: CAISETGKETQYF
CDR3nt: TGTGCCATCAGTGAAACAGGGAAAGAGACCCAGTACTTC
d_gene: .
v_gene: TRBV10-3
j_gene: TRBJ2-5
abundance: .

CDR3aa: CASSLGGGTDTQYF
CDR3nt: TGTGCCAGCAGTTTGGGGGGGGGGACAGATACGCAGTATTTT
d_gene: TRBD2
v_gene: TRBV12-3/TRBV12-4
j_gene: TRBJ2-3
abundance: medium-sized

CDR3aa: CASSFGDRGQGNQPQHF
CDR3nt: TGTGCCAGCAGTTTTGGGGACAGGGGGCAGGGCAATCAGCCCCAGCATTTT
d_gene: TRBD1
v_gene: TRBV6-1
j_gene: TRBJ1-5
abundance: .

CDR3aa: CSAGQGPNNEQFF
CDR3nt: TGCAGCGCGGGACAGGGACCCAACAATGAGCAGTTCTTC
d_gene: TRBD1
v_gene: TRBV29-1
j_gene: TRBJ2-1
abundance: once

CDR3aa: CASSLGRLRAEAFF
CDR3nt: TGTGCCAGCAGCTTGGGACGGCTTCGCGCTGAAGCTTTCTTT
d_gene: .
v_gene: TRBV5-8
j_gene: TRBJ1-1
abundance: once

CDR3aa: CAHRGGPHSYEQYF
CDR3nt: TGTGCCCACCGAGGGGGACCGCACTCCTACGAGCAGTACTTC
d_gene: .
v_gene: TRBV7-3
j_gene: TRBJ2-7
abundance: .

CDR3aa: CASSLVAGLETQYF
CDR3nt: TGTGCCAGCAGCTTAGTAGCGGGGTTGGAGACCCAGTACTTC
d_gene: TRBD2
v_gene: TRBV7-3
j_gene: TRBJ2-5
abundance: .

CDR3aa: CASSQGPFTDTQYF
CDR3nt: TGTGCCAGCAGCCAGGGTCCCTTCACAGATACGCAGTATTTT
d_gene: .
v_gene: TRBV7-9
j_gene: TRBJ2-3
abundance: few

CDR3aa: CASSFKAGRTYEQYF
CDR3nt: TGTGCCAGCAGTTTTAAGGCGGGACGGACCTACGAGCAGTACTTC
d_gene: .
v_gene: TRBV12-3/TRBV12-4
j_gene: TRBJ2-7
abundance: .

CDR3aa: CASSLGAGEGYNEQFF
CDR3nt: TGTGCCAGCAGCTTAGGGGCGGGAGAAGGCTACAATGAGCAGTTCTTC
d_gene: TRBD2
v_gene: TRBV7-3
j_gene: TRBJ2-1
abundance: large

CDR3aa: CASSSYRLSSGANVLTF
CDR3nt: TGTGCCAGCAGCTCGTACCGACTGAGCTCTGGGGCCAACGTCCTGACTTTC
d_gene: .
v_gene: TRBV11-2
j_gene: TRBJ2-6
abundance: few

CDR3aa: CASSLYRNEAELPADSYEQYF
CDR3nt: TGTGCCAGCTCACTATACCGAAACGAAGCGGAACTACCTGCAGACTCCTACGAGCAGTACTTC
d_gene: .
v_gene: TRBV18
j_gene: TRBJ2-7
abundance: many

CDR3aa: CASSSNTDTQYF
CDR3nt: TGTGCCAGCAGCTCGAACACAGATACGCAGTATTTT
d_gene: .
v_gene: TRBV7-3
j_gene: TRBJ2-3
abundance: medium-sized

CDR3aa: CSVELPEGWETQYF
CDR3nt: TGCAGCGTTGAGCTCCCGGAGGGTTGGGAGACCCAGTACTTC
d_gene: .
v_gene: TRBV29-1
j_gene: TRBJ2-5
abundance: .

CDR3aa: CASSGASGRRDNEQFF
CDR3nt: TGTGCCAGCAGTGGGGCTAGCGGGAGGCGGGACAATGAGCAGTTCTTC
d_gene: TRBD2
v_gene: TRBV6-1
j_gene: TRBJ2-1
abundance: medium-sized

CDR3aa: CASSYETGTGQETQYF
CDR3nt: TGCGCCAGCAGCTACGAAACCGGGACAGGGCAAGAGACCCAGTACTTC
d_gene: TRBD1
v_gene: TRBV5-1
j_gene: TRBJ2-5
abundance: many

CDR3aa: CACRQGENTGELFF
CDR3nt: TGTGCCTGCAGACAGGGGGAGAACACCGGGGAGCTGTTTTTT
d_gene: TRBD1
v_gene: TRBV2
j_gene: TRBJ2-2
abundance: many

CDR3aa: CASSTDRSVEQYF
CDR3nt: TGTGCCAGCTCAACCGACCGCTCTGTGGAGCAGTACTTC
d_gene: .
v_gene: TRBV6-5
j_gene: TRBJ2-4
abundance: .

CDR3aa: CASSFSRGQHLDTQYF
CDR3nt: TGTGCCAGCAGCTTTAGCAGGGGACAACACTTGGATACGCAGTATTTT
d_gene: .
v_gene: TRBV7-9
j_gene: TRBJ2-3
abundance: few

CDR3aa: CSVLPQTSGRAYEQYF
CDR3nt: TGCAGCGTCCTCCCTCAGACTAGCGGAAGGGCCTACGAGCAGTACTTC
d_gene: TRBD2
v_gene: TRBV29-1
j_gene: TRBJ2-7
abundance: .

CDR3aa: CASSRTSGLQETQYF
CDR3nt: TGTGCCAGCAGTCGGACTAGCGGGCTCCAAGAGACCCAGTACTTC
d_gene: TRBD2
v_gene: TRBV4-2
j_gene: TRBJ2-5
abundance: many

CDR3aa: CASSSSGYNEQFF
CDR3nt: TGTGCCAGCAGCTCCTCGGGGTACAATGAGCAGTTCTTC
d_gene: .
v_gene: TRBV11-2
j_gene: TRBJ2-1
abundance: many

CDR3aa: CASSFDYSSYEQYF
CDR3nt: TGTGCCAGCAGTTTCGACTATTCCTCCTACGAGCAGTACTTC
d_gene: .
v_gene: TRBV27
j_gene: TRBJ2-7
abundance: many

CDR3aa: CASSPPQGAKAFF
CDR3nt: TGTGCCAGCAGCCCTCCCCAGGGGGCTAAAGCTTTCTTT
d_gene: TRBD1
v_gene: TRBV27
j_gene: TRBJ1-1
abundance: many

CDR3aa: CASSGLAGGHRYNEQFF
CDR3nt: TGTGCCAGCAGCGGACTAGCGGGAGGTCATCGCTACAATGAGCAGTTCTTC
d_gene: TRBD2
v_gene: TRBV6-2/TRBV6-3
j_gene: TRBJ2-1
abundance: .

CDR3aa: CASSGGFTEAFF
CDR3nt: TGTGCCAGCAGCGGTGGGTTCACTGAAGCTTTCTTT
d_gene: .
v_gene: TRBV6-1
j_gene: TRBJ1-1
abundance: many

CDR3aa: CASSLRIIGASGRAFGANVLTF
CDR3nt: TGTGCCAGCAGCTTACGAATCATCGGCGCTAGCGGGAGGGCCTTCGGGGCCAACGTCCTGACTTTC
d_gene: TRBD2
v_gene: TRBV7-2
j_gene: TRBJ2-6
abundance: few

CDR3aa: CASSVRGGETQYF
CDR3nt: TGTGCCAGCAGTGTTCGGGGCGGAGAGACCCAGTACTTC
d_gene: .
v_gene: TRBV2
j_gene: TRBJ2-5
abundance: many

CDR3aa: CASSLTLDRGSDEQFF
CDR3nt: TGTGCCAGCAGCTTAACTCTGGACAGGGGATCCGATGAGCAGTTCTTC
d_gene: TRBD1
v_gene: TRBV7-3
j_gene: TRBJ2-1
abundance: .

CDR3aa: CASKGRVVEQYF
CDR3nt: TGTGCCAGCAAGGGCAGGGTGGTCGAGCAGTACTTC
d_gene: .
v_gene: TRBV6-5
j_gene: TRBJ2-7
abundance: .